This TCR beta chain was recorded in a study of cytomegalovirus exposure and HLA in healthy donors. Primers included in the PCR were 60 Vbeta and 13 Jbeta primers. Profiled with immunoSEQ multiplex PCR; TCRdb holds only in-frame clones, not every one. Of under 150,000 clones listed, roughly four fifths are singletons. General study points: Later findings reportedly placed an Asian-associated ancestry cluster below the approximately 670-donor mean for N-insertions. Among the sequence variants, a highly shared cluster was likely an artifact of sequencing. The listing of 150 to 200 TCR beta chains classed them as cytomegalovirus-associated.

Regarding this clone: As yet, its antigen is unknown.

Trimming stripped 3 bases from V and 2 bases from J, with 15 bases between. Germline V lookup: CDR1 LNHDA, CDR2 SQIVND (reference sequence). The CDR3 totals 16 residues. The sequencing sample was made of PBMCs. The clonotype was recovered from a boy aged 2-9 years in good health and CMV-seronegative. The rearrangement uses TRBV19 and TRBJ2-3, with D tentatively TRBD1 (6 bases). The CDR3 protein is CASSIRDILSTDTQYF. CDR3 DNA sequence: TGTGCCAGTAGTATCCGGGACATTCTTTCCACAGATACGCAGTATTTT. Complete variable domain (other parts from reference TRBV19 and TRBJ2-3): DGGITQSPKYLFRKEGQNVTLSCEQNLNHDAMYWYRQDPGQGLRLIYYSQIVNDFQKGDIAEGYSVSREKKESFPLTVTSAQKNPTAFYLCASSIRDILSTDTQYFGPGTRLTVL.